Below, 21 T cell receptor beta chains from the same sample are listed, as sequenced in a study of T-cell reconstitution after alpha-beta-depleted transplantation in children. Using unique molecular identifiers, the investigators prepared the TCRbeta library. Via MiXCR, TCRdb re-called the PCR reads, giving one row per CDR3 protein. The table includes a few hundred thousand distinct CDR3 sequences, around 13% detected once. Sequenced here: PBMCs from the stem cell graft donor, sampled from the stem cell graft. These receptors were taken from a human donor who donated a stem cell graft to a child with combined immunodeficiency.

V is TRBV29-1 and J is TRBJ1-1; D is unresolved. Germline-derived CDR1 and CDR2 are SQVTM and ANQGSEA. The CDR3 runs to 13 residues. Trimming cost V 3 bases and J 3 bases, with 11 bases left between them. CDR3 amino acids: CSVDRVLDTEAFF. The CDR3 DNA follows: TGCAGCGTTGATAGGGTGTTAGACACTGAAGCTTTCTTT.

CDR3 sequence: CASSVGGTGANTGELFF. The CDR3 DNA reads as TGTGCCAGCAGCGTAGGGGGAACAGGGGCGAACACCGGGGAGCTGTTTTTT. The chain has TRBV9 and TRBJ2-2; 7 positions agree with TRBD1. The CDR3 extends over 17 amino acids. J gave up 0 bases and V 0 bases, and 5 bases lay outside the gene matches. CDR1 and CDR2 from the germline V gene are SGDLS and YYNGEE.

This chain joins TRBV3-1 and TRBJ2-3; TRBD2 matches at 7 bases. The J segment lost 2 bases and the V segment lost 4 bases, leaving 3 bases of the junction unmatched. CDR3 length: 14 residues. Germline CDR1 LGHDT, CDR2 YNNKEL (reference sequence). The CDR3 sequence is CASSRDYNTDTQYF. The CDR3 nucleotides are TGTGCCAGCAGCCGGGACTACAACACAGATACGCAGTATTTT.

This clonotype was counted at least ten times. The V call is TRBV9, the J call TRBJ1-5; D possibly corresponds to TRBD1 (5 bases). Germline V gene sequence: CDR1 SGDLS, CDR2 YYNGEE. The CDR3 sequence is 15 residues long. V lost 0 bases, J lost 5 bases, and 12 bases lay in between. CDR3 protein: CASSVDGRRDQPQHF. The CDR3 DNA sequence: TGTGCCAGCAGCGTAGATGGGCGCAGGGATCAGCCCCAGCATTTT.

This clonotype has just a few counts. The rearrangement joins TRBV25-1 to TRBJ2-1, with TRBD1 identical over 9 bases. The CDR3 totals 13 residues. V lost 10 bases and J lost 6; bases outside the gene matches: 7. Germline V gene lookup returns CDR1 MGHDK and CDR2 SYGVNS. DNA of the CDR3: TGTGCCACCACTGACAGGGGGGTCAATGAGCAGTTCTTC. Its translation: CATTDRGVNEQFF.

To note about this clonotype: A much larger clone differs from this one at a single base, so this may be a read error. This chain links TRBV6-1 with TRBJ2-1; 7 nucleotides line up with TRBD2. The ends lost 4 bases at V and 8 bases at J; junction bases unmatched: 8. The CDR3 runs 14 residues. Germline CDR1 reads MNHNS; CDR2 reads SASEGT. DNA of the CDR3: TGTGCCAGCAGTGTCAGGACTAGTGGCGATGAGCAGTTCTTC. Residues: CASSVRTSGDEQFF.

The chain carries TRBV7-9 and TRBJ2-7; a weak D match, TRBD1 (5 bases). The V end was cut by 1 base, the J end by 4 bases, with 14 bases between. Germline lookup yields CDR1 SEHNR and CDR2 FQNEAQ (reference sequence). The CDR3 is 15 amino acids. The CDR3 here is CASSLEWLGAYEQYF. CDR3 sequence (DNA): TGTGCCAGCAGCTTAGAGTGGCTAGGGGCTTACGAGCAGTACTTC.

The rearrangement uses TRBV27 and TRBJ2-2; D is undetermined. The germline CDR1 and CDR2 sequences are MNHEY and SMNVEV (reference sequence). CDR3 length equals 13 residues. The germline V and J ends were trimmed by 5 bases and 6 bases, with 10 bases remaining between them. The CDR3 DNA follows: TGTGCCAGCAGTCCATTCCGGGCCGGGGAGCTGTTTTTT. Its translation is CASSPFRAGELFF.

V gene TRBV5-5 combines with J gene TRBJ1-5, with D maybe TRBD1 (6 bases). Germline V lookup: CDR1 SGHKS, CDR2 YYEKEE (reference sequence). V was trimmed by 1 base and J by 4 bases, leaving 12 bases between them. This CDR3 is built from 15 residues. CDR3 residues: CASSLTAGVNQPQHF. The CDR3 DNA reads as TGTGCCAGCAGCTTGACAGCAGGGGTAAATCAGCCCCAGCATTTT.

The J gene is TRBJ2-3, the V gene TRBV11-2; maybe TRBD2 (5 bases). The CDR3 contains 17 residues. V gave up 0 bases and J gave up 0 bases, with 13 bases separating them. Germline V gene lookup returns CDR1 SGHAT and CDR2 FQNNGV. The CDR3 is CASSLDLSGTSTDTQYF. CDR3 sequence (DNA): TGTGCCAGCAGCTTAGATCTAAGCGGAACTAGCACAGATACGCAGTATTTT.

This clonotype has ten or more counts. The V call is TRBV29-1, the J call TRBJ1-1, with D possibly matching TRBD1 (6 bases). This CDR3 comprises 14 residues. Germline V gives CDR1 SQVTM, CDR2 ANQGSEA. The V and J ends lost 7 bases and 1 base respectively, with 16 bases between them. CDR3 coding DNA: TGCAGCGCTGACGGCATGACAGGGAACACTGAAGCTTTCTTT. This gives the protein CSADGMTGNTEAFF.

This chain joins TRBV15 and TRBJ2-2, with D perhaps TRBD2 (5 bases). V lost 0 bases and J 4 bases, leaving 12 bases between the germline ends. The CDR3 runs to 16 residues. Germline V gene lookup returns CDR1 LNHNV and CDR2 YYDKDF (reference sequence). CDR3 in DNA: TGTGCCACCAGCAGAGATAGGGCCCGGGGCACCGGGGAGCTGTTTTTT. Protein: CATSRDRARGTGELFF.

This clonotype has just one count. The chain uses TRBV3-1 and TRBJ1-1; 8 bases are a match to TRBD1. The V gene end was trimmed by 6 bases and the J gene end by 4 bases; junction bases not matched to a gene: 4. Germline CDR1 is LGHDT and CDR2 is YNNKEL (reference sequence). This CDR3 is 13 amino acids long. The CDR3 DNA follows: TGTGCCAGCAGTAGACAGGGGATCACTGAAGCTTTCTTT. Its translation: CASSRQGITEAFF.

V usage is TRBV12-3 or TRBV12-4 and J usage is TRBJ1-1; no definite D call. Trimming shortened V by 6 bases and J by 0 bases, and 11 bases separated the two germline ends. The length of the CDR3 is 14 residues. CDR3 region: CASRAGPLNTEAFF. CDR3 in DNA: TGTGCCAGCAGAGCCGGGCCTTTGAACACTGAAGCTTTCTTT.

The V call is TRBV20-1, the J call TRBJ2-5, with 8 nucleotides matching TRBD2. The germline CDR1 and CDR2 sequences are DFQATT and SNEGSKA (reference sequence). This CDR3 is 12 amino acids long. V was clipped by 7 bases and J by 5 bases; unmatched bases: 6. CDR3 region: CSGRGGWETQYF. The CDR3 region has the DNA TGCAGTGGCCGGGGGGGATGGGAGACCCAGTACTTC.

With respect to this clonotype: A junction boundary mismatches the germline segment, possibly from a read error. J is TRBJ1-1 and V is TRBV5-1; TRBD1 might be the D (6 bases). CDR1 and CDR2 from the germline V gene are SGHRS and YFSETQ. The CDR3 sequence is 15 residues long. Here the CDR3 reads CTSSLNGGGSAEAFF. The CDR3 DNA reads TGCACCAGCAGCTTGAACGGGGGCGGCTCTGCTGAAGCTTTCTTT.

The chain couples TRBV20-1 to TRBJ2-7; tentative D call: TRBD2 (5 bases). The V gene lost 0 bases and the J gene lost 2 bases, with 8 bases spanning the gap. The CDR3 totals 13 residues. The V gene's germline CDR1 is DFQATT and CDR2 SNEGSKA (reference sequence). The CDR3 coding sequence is TGCAGTGCTAGAGATAGCGTAGCCTACGAGCAGTACTTC. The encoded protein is CSARDSVAYEQYF.

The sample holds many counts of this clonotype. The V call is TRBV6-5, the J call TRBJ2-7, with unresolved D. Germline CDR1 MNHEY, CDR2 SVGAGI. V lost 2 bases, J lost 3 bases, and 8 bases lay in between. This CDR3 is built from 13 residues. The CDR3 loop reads CASSYRLNYEQYF. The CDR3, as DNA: TGTGCCAGCAGTTACCGACTGAACTACGAGCAGTACTTC.

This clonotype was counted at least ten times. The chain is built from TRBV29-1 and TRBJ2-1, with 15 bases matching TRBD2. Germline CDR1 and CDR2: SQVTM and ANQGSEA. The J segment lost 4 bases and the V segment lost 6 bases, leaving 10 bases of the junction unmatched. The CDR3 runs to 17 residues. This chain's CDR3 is CSVRGLAGGMNYNEQFF. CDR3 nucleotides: TGCAGCGTGCGTGGACTAGCGGGGGGGATGAATTACAATGAGCAGTTCTTC.

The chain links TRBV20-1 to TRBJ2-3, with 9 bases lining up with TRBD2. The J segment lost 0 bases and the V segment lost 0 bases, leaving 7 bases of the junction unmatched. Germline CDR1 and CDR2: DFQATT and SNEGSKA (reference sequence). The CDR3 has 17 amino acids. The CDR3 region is CSARDPRLAESTDTQYF. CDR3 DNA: TGCAGTGCTAGAGATCCCCGACTAGCGGAGAGCACAGATACGCAGTATTTT.

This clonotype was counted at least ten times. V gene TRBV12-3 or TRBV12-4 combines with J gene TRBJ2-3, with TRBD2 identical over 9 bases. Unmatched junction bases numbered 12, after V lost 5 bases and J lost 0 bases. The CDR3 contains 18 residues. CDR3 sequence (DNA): TGTGCCAGCAGTCCGCCACCTCTAGCGGGGAAGAGCACAGATACGCAGTATTTT. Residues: CASSPPPLAGKSTDTQYF.